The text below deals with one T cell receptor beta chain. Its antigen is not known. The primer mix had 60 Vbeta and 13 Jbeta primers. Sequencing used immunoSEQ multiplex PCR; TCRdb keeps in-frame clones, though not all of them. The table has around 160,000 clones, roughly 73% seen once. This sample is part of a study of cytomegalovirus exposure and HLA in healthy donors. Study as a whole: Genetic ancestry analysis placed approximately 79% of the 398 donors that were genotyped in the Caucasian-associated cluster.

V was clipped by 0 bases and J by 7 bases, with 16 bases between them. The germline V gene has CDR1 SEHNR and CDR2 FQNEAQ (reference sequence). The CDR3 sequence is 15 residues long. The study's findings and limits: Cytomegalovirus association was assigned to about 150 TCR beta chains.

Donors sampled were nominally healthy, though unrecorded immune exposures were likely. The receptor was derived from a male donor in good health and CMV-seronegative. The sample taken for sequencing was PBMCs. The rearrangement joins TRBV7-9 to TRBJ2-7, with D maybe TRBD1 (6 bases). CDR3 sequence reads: CASSLAPTGRGEQYF. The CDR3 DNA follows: TGTGCCAGCAGCTTAGCGCCGACAGGCCGTGGGGAGCAGTACTTC.